One and the same sample provided the 16 T cell receptor beta chains below, sequenced in a study of T cells in Graves' hyperthyroidism and ophthalmopathy. Authors of the study amplified TCR beta CDR3 regions from RNA transcripts. When the TCR CDR3 underwent first-round RT-PCR, the HTBI primer set was used. TCRdb re-called the multiplex PCR reads with MiXCR, one entry per CDR3 protein. The profile shows fewer than 500,000 distinct CDR3 sequences, 13% of them singletons. The material sequenced was blood. The receptors shown here come from a man aged 30 to 39 with Graves' hyperthyroidism that later progressed to Graves' ophthalmopathy.

This clonotype was counted ten times or more. The chain combines TRBV20-1 with TRBJ1-5; 8 bases match TRBD1. V shed 6 bases, J shed 3 bases, and the junction held 4 bases outside the gene matches. Germline values: CDR1 DFQATT, CDR2 SNEGSKA (reference sequence). This CDR3 has 13 amino acids. The CDR3 DNA follows: TGCAGTGCCTCGGACAGGGACAATCAGCCCCAGCATTTT. Protein: CSASDRDNQPQHF.

This clonotype has a count of ten or more. In DNA, the CDR3 is TGTGCCAGCAGCCTACACAGGGTCGAGTCGGATACGCAGTATTTT. This codes for CASSLHRVESDTQYF. The rearrangement links TRBV11-2 to TRBJ2-3; possibly TRBD1 for D (6 bases). V lost 5 bases and J 6 bases, leaving 18 bases between the germline ends. From germline, CDR1 is SGHAT and CDR2 FQNNGV. The CDR3 spans 15 residues.

This sequence joins TRBV24-1 and TRBJ2-2; D not certain. CDR3 length: 14 amino acids. Germline CDR1 and CDR2: KGHDR and SFDVKD. V was trimmed by 1 base and J by 6 bases, leaving 8 bases between them. This chain's CDR3 is CATSDFGSPGELFF. The CDR3 nucleotides read TGTGCCACCAGTGATTTCGGATCCCCCGGGGAGCTGTTTTTT.

There are a few counts of this clonotype. This chain uses TRBV7-9 with TRBJ2-1; 7 bases are a match to TRBD2. V was pared by 5 bases and J by 7 bases, with 11 bases of the junction left unmatched. CDR1 and CDR2 from the germline V gene are SEHNR and FQNEAQ (reference sequence). The CDR3 sequence is 15 residues long. The CDR3 region is CASSGDEGGENEQFF. Here the CDR3 DNA reads TGTGCCAGCAGCGGGGATGAGGGAGGGGAGAATGAGCAGTTCTTC.

This clonotype was observed at least ten times. The chain employs TRBV7-9 and TRBJ2-7; D gene ambiguous. Looked up from germline, CDR1 is SEHNR and CDR2 is FQNEAQ (reference sequence). V was pared by 5 bases and J by 3 bases, with 17 bases between. The CDR3 length is 15 residues. This CDR3 reads CASSTNVRNSYEQYF. CDR3 DNA: TGTGCCAGCAGCACTAACGTACGGAACAGCTACGAGCAGTACTTC. Based on the CDR3 plus reference TRBV7-9 and TRBJ2-7, the full variable domain is DTGVSQNPRHKITKRGQNVTFRCDPISEHNRLYWYRQTLGQGPEFLTYFQNEAQLEKSRLLSDRFSAERPKGSFSTLEIQRTEQGDSAMYLCASSTNVRNSYEQYFGPGTRLTVT.

Ten or more counts support this clonotype. The chain uses TRBV7-6 and TRBJ1-1; 7 positions agree with TRBD1. Germline loops: CDR1 SGHVS, CDR2 FNYEAQ. The CDR3 contains 15 residues. Losses at the gene ends were 5 bases for V and 0 bases for J; bases not matched to a gene: 6. The CDR3 sequence: CASSDRQGMNTEAFF. In nucleotides, the CDR3 is TGTGCCAGCAGCGACCGACAGGGTATGAACACTGAAGCTTTCTTT.

This clonotype was counted many times. V and J are TRBV13 and TRBJ2-7, with 10 bases that match TRBD1. The CDR3 runs 14 residues. Germline CDR1 and CDR2: PRHDT and FYEKMQ (reference sequence). Unmatched junction bases numbered 4, after V lost 4 bases and J lost 4 bases. The CDR3 loop is CASSSRDRGYEQYF. As DNA, the CDR3 is TGTGCCAGCAGCTCCCGGGACAGGGGTTACGAGCAGTACTTC.

This clonotype was recorded many times. The chain uses TRBV6-1 and TRBJ1-2, with D unresolved. The CDR3 has 15 residues. The germline V and J ends were trimmed by 7 bases and 2 bases, with 17 bases remaining between them. Germline V lookup: CDR1 MNHNS, CDR2 SASEGT. The CDR3, as DNA: TGTGCCAGCATTGGTTGGCAGAATCTAAACTATGGCTACACCTTC. It codes for CASIGWQNLNYGYTF.

This clonotype was observed many times. This sequence joins TRBV11-2 and TRBJ2-1; the match to TRBD2 covers 14 bases. J lost 4 bases, V lost 4 bases, and 9 bases had no gene match. CDR1 is SGHAT and CDR2 is FQNNGV in the germline V gene. The CDR3 spans 18 residues. The CDR3 reads CASSSSGTSGGSYNEQFF. DNA of the CDR3: TGTGCCAGCAGCTCCTCCGGGACTAGCGGGGGCTCATACAATGAGCAGTTCTTC. Combining the CDR3 with reference TRBV11-2 and TRBJ2-1 gives the whole variable domain EAGVAQSPRYKIIEKRQSVAFWCNPISGHATLYWYQQILGQGPKLLIQFQNNGVVDDSQLPKDRFSAERLKGVDSTLKIQPAKLEDSAVYLCASSSSGTSGGSYNEQFFGPGTRLTVL.

V usage is TRBV24-1 and J usage is TRBJ2-7; D gene ambiguous. The ends were cut back, 1 base at V and 3 bases at J, with 6 bases in the middle. This CDR3 contains 13 residues. The germline V gene encodes CDR1 KGHDR and CDR2 SFDVKD. This CDR3 is CATSDLEHYEQYF. The CDR3 bases are TGTGCCACCAGTGATTTAGAACACTACGAGCAGTACTTC.

The rearrangement joins TRBV10-3 to TRBJ2-5; 10 nucleotides match TRBD1. After removal of 6 bases from V and 3 bases from J, the junction contained 1 base not matched to a gene. The CDR3 runs 13 residues. CDR1 and CDR2 from the germline V gene are ENHRY and SYGVKD. CDR3 protein: CAIRGTGEETQYF. Here the CDR3 DNA reads TGTGCCATCAGGGGGACAGGGGAAGAGACCCAGTACTTC.

This clonotype turned up a few times. The gene calls are TRBV7-3 and TRBJ2-2, with unresolved D. Germline CDR1 SGHTA, CDR2 FQGTGA. The CDR3 has 13 amino acids. Trimming took off 2 bases at V and 4 bases at J, with 5 bases between the two ends. CDR3 sequence: CASSLSGTGELFF. CDR3 DNA sequence: TGTGCCAGCAGCTTATCAGGCACCGGGGAGCTGTTTTTT.

The rearrangement links TRBV6-2 or TRBV6-3 to TRBJ2-4; the D is unclear. V dropped 6 bases and J dropped 0 bases, with 15 bases sitting between them. Germline lookup yields CDR1 MNHEY and CDR2 SVGEGT. The CDR3 has 16 residues. The CDR3 sequence is CASSPRGELAKNIQYF. CDR3 nucleotides: TGTGCCAGCAGCCCCCGAGGAGAACTAGCCAAAAACATTCAGTACTTC.

This clonotype occurred a few times. The chain has TRBV13 and TRBJ2-3; D uncertain. Germline V gene sequence: CDR1 PRHDT, CDR2 FYEKMQ (reference sequence). V lost 0 bases to trimming and J lost 4 bases, with 14 bases between them. The CDR3 extends over 16 amino acids. CDR3 coding DNA: TGTGCCAGCAGCTTAGGGACCCGGAGTGGGGCAGATACGCAGTATTTT. This gives the protein CASSLGTRSGADTQYF.

For this clonotype: The junction departs from the called germline gene at one end, perhaps through a read error. The chain employs TRBV2 and TRBJ1-6; no clear D gene. Germline V gene sequence: CDR1 SNHLY, CDR2 FYNNEI. CDR3 length: 14 amino acids. The chain's CDR3 is CASSDPNYNSLLHF. CDR3 bases: TGTGCCAGCAGTGACCCAAATTATAATTCACTCCTCCACTTT. The full variable domain, with the rest looked up from reference TRBV2 and TRBJ1-6, is EPEVTQTPSHQVTQMGQEVILRCVPISNHLYFYWYRQILGQKVEFLVSFYNNEISEKSEIFDDQFSVERPDGSNFTLKIRSTKLEDSAMYFCASSDPNYNSLLHFGNGTRLTVT.

The genes are TRBV25-1 and TRBJ2-7; 9 nucleotides agree with TRBD1. Per the germline V gene, CDR1 is MGHDK and CDR2 is SYGVNS. V lost 1 base and J lost 4; bases outside the gene matches: 2. CDR3 length: 14 residues. The CDR3 loop reads CASSEWDREYEQYF. The CDR3 DNA reads as TGTGCCAGCAGTGAATGGGACAGGGAGTACGAGCAGTACTTC.